The rows below give T cell receptor beta chains drawn from one sample of a study of blood T cell repertoires in COVID-19. Using immunoSEQ multiplex PCR, the repertoire was profiled, and TCRdb retains in-frame clones only, with some absent. The data hold 210,000 or so clones, with 90% observed a single time. Sequencing used peripheral blood. The receptors originated from a man between 45 and 60 years old with acute or convalescent COVID-19. Each CDR3 is given with its conserved first and last residue. D genes are given only for firm matches. Size is stated for part of the rows, as once, few or many counts, or as a class when the clone is expanded.

d_gene: TRBD1; v_gene: TRBV27; abundance: -; j_gene: TRBJ2-7; CDR3nt: TGTGCCAGCAAGAACACCGGGACAGGGGGCCGGGAGCAGTACTTC; CDR3aa: CASKNTGTGGREQYF
d_gene: TRBD1; v_gene: TRBV9; abundance: -; j_gene: TRBJ1-1; CDR3nt: TGTGCCAGCAGCCCTCAGGGGGCGGCGAACACTGAAGCTTTCTTT; CDR3aa: CASSPQGAANTEAFF
d_gene: TRBD2; v_gene: TRBV7-2; abundance: -; j_gene: TRBJ2-5; CDR3nt: TGTGCCAGCAGCTTCGCGGGGGGTGACAAGACCCAGTACTTC; CDR3aa: CASSFAGGDKTQYF
d_gene: -; v_gene: TRBV19; abundance: -; j_gene: TRBJ2-7; CDR3nt: TGTGCCAGTAGTCCCCGGGACTCGGGGCTCGAGCAGTACTTC; CDR3aa: CASSPRDSGLEQYF
d_gene: TRBD2; v_gene: TRBV29-1; abundance: -; j_gene: TRBJ2-1; CDR3nt: TGCAGCGTACCTAGCGGGAGGCCCCTCTCGTCCTACAATGAGCAGTTCTTC; CDR3aa: CSVPSGRPLSSYNEQFF
d_gene: -; v_gene: TRBV11-2; abundance: -; j_gene: TRBJ2-3; CDR3nt: TGTGCCAGCAGCTTAGAGGGCCCAAGGGATACGCAGTATTTT; CDR3aa: CASSLEGPRDTQYF
d_gene: -; v_gene: TRBV29-1; abundance: once; j_gene: TRBJ2-1; CDR3nt: TGCAGCGTTTCCGAGGGTCCGGAGGACAATGAGCAGTTCTTC; CDR3aa: CSVSEGPEDNEQFF
d_gene: -; v_gene: TRBV28; abundance: -; j_gene: TRBJ1-5; CDR3nt: TGTGCCAGCAGCCTCGGGGTTTACAATCAGCCCCAGCATTTT; CDR3aa: CASSLGVYNQPQHF
d_gene: TRBD1; v_gene: TRBV30; abundance: once; j_gene: TRBJ1-5; CDR3nt: TGTGCCTGGAGTAGGGACAGGGGGAATCAGCCCCAGCATTTT; CDR3aa: CAWSRDRGNQPQHF
d_gene: -; v_gene: TRBV7-2; abundance: -; j_gene: TRBJ2-5; CDR3nt: TGTGCCAGCAGCCCATCCCGTGGAGGGGTAGAGACCCAGTACTTC; CDR3aa: CASSPSRGGVETQYF
d_gene: TRBD2; v_gene: TRBV7-4; abundance: -; j_gene: TRBJ2-7; CDR3nt: TGTGCCAGCAGCTTCCGGAAGCGGGAGAACCACGAGCAGTACTTC; CDR3aa: CASSFRKRENHEQYF
d_gene: TRBD1; v_gene: TRBV28; abundance: -; j_gene: TRBJ1-6; CDR3nt: TGTGCCAGCAGTTTAGGGGACAGCCATAATTCACCCCTCCACTTT; CDR3aa: CASSLGDSHNSPLHF
d_gene: TRBD2; v_gene: TRBV27; abundance: -; j_gene: TRBJ2-7; CDR3nt: TGTGCCAGCATTTCAGCGGGGCCAGAAGGCGAGCAGTACTTC; CDR3aa: CASISAGPEGEQYF
d_gene: TRBD1; v_gene: TRBV7-2; abundance: -; j_gene: TRBJ1-1; CDR3nt: TGTGCCAGCACCCCGCGGGGACAGGTAAACACTGAAGCTTTCTTT; CDR3aa: CASTPRGQVNTEAFF
d_gene: -; v_gene: TRBV4-1; abundance: once; j_gene: TRBJ1-6; CDR3nt: TGCGCCAGCAGCCAACTTACGACAGCGAATAATTCACCCCTCCACTTT; CDR3aa: CASSQLTTANNSPLHF
d_gene: TRBD2; v_gene: TRBV19; abundance: -; j_gene: TRBJ2-1; CDR3nt: TGTGCCAGTAGCTCGATTGGTAGCGGGGTCTACAATGAGCAGTTCTTC; CDR3aa: CASSSIGSGVYNEQFF
d_gene: -; v_gene: TRBV10-2; abundance: -; j_gene: TRBJ1-5; CDR3nt: TGCGCCAGCAGTGATTCATCCGGGGTTCAGCCCCAGCATTTT; CDR3aa: CASSDSSGVQPQHF
d_gene: TRBD1; v_gene: TRBV30; abundance: few; j_gene: TRBJ1-2; CDR3nt: TGTGCCTGGAGTGTATACCCTTGGGACAGGGGCCGGGGGGACTATGGCTACACCTTC; CDR3aa: CAWSVYPWDRGRGDYGYTF
d_gene: -; v_gene: TRBV11-2; abundance: -; j_gene: TRBJ1-6; CDR3nt: TGTGCCAGCAGCTTATCCCCAGGGCCCTATAATTCACCCCTCCACTTT; CDR3aa: CASSLSPGPYNSPLHF
d_gene: TRBD1; v_gene: TRBV5-1; abundance: -; j_gene: TRBJ2-7; CDR3nt: TGCGCCAGCAGCTCGGGAGACAGGGGCGAGCAGTACTTC; CDR3aa: CASSSGDRGEQYF
d_gene: -; v_gene: TRBV27; abundance: -; j_gene: TRBJ2-2; CDR3nt: TGTGCCAGCAGTTTTTCCGGGGGTCGGCGCGGGGAGCTGTTTTTT; CDR3aa: CASSFSGGRRGELFF
d_gene: -; v_gene: TRBV30; abundance: -; j_gene: TRBJ1-4; CDR3nt: TGTGCCTGCAGGACAACTACGGAGGAAAAACTGTTTTTT; CDR3aa: CACRTTTEEKLFF
d_gene: -; v_gene: TRBV24-1; abundance: -; j_gene: TRBJ2-1; CDR3nt: TGTGCCACCAGTGGAACGGGTTACCGTGGCCCAAATGAGCAGTTCTTC; CDR3aa: CATSGTGYRGPNEQFF
d_gene: TRBD1; v_gene: TRBV4-1; abundance: -; j_gene: TRBJ1-1; CDR3nt: TGCGCCAGCAGGGGACAGGCGAACACTGAAGCTTTCTTT; CDR3aa: CASRGQANTEAFF
d_gene: -; v_gene: TRBV7-9; abundance: -; j_gene: TRBJ2-1; CDR3nt: TGTGCCAGCTCATATGTAGGGGCGGACAATGAGCAGTTCTTC; CDR3aa: CASSYVGADNEQFF
d_gene: -; v_gene: TRBV7-2; abundance: few; j_gene: TRBJ2-3; CDR3nt: TGTGCCAGCAGCCCCCAGCGCGGGAAAAGCACAGATACGCAGTATTTT; CDR3aa: CASSPQRGKSTDTQYF
d_gene: -; v_gene: TRBV12-3/TRBV12-4; abundance: -; j_gene: TRBJ1-2; CDR3nt: TGTGCCAGCAGTTCGGGGGTCTATGGCTACACCTTC; CDR3aa: CASSSGVYGYTF
d_gene: TRBD1; v_gene: TRBV5-1; abundance: -; j_gene: TRBJ2-2; CDR3nt: TGCGCCAGCAGCCTCACAGGGGGTCGAACCGGGGAGCTGTTTTTT; CDR3aa: CASSLTGGRTGELFF
d_gene: TRBD2; v_gene: TRBV9; abundance: few; j_gene: TRBJ2-5; CDR3nt: TGTGCCAGCAGCGTCCTAGCGGTACAAGAGACCCAGTACTTC; CDR3aa: CASSVLAVQETQYF
d_gene: TRBD1; v_gene: TRBV19; abundance: once; j_gene: TRBJ1-4; CDR3nt: TGTGCCAGTAGTCGGGTGCCAAAGGACAGGGGGCCGAGTGAAAAACTGTTTTTT; CDR3aa: CASSRVPKDRGPSEKLFF
d_gene: -; v_gene: TRBV19; abundance: -; j_gene: TRBJ1-5; CDR3nt: TGTGCCAGTAGTATAGTTGGAGGTTCGGGCAATCAGCCCCAGCATTTT; CDR3aa: CASSIVGGSGNQPQHF
d_gene: -; v_gene: TRBV27; abundance: -; j_gene: TRBJ1-5; CDR3nt: TGTGCCAGCAGTTTATATCCATTCAGGGGTAGTCAGCCCCAGCATTTT; CDR3aa: CASSLYPFRGSQPQHF
d_gene: -; v_gene: TRBV6-2/TRBV6-3; abundance: -; j_gene: TRBJ1-5; CDR3nt: TGTGCCAGCAGTTACGCGGGCTGGGTTTATCAGCCCCAGCATTTT; CDR3aa: CASSYAGWVYQPQHF
d_gene: -; v_gene: TRBV27; abundance: -; j_gene: TRBJ2-1; CDR3nt: TGTGCCAGCAGTTTTCTAGAGGGCCTCTACAATGAGCAGTTCTTC; CDR3aa: CASSFLEGLYNEQFF
d_gene: -; v_gene: TRBV28; abundance: -; j_gene: TRBJ1-2; CDR3nt: TGTGCCAGCAGTTTACCACTGGTGGCAGGGGCCAACTATGGCTACACCTTC; CDR3aa: CASSLPLVAGANYGYTF
d_gene: TRBD2; v_gene: TRBV27; abundance: -; j_gene: TRBJ2-2; CDR3nt: TGTGCCAGCAGTTTAATCTCCCAGCGGGGGACCGGGGAGCTGTTTTTT; CDR3aa: CASSLISQRGTGELFF
d_gene: -; v_gene: TRBV9; abundance: -; j_gene: TRBJ1-2; CDR3nt: TGTGCCAGCAGCGTGACAACCGGCTATGGCTACACCTTC; CDR3aa: CASSVTTGYGYTF
d_gene: -; v_gene: TRBV5-1; abundance: -; j_gene: TRBJ1-1; CDR3nt: TGCGCCAGCAGCTTGAGGGGAATCAACACTGAAGCTTTCTTT; CDR3aa: CASSLRGINTEAFF
d_gene: -; v_gene: TRBV7-3; abundance: -; j_gene: TRBJ2-7; CDR3nt: TGTGCCAGCAGCTTGGGCCCCAGGTCCTACGAGCAGTACTTC; CDR3aa: CASSLGPRSYEQYF
d_gene: -; v_gene: TRBV9; abundance: -; j_gene: TRBJ2-2; CDR3nt: TGTGCCAGCAGCCCGCGACAGCCGAACACCGGGGAGCTGTTTTTT; CDR3aa: CASSPRQPNTGELFF
d_gene: -; v_gene: TRBV30; abundance: -; j_gene: TRBJ1-1; CDR3nt: TGTGCCTGGACCGATACTTACACTGAAGCTTTCTTT; CDR3aa: CAWTDTYTEAFF
d_gene: TRBD2; v_gene: TRBV27; abundance: -; j_gene: TRBJ2-3; CDR3nt: TGTGCCAGCAGTCGCCCCGGTAGCGGGGCGTATGATACGCAGTATTTT; CDR3aa: CASSRPGSGAYDTQYF
d_gene: TRBD1; v_gene: TRBV30; abundance: -; j_gene: TRBJ1-5; CDR3nt: TGTGCCTGGAGTTCGGGACAGCCCAATCAGCCCCAGCATTTT; CDR3aa: CAWSSGQPNQPQHF
d_gene: -; v_gene: TRBV9; abundance: -; j_gene: TRBJ2-3; CDR3nt: TGTGCCAGCAGCGTTCGAGGGTCTAGCACAGATACGCAGTATTTT; CDR3aa: CASSVRGSSTDTQYF
d_gene: TRBD1; v_gene: TRBV28; abundance: -; j_gene: TRBJ1-1; CDR3nt: TGTGCCAGCAGCCCAGGGGGTGGAACTGAAGCTTTCTTT; CDR3aa: CASSPGGGTEAFF